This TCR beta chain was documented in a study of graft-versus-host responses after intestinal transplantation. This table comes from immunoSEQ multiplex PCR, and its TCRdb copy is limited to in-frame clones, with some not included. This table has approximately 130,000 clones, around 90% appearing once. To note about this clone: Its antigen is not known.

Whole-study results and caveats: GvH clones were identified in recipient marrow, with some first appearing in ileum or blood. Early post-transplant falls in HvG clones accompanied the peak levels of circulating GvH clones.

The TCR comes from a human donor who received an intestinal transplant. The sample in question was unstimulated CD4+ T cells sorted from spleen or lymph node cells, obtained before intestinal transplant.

CDR3 loop: CASRGPVQPQHF. The CDR3 DNA reads as TGTGCCAGCAGAGGCCCGGTCCAGCCCCAGCATTTT. The chain combines TRBV2 with TRBJ1-5; the D is unclear. Trimming left V 6 bases short and J 7 bases short, with 10 bases between. The CDR3 consists of 12 residues. Germline-derived CDR1 and CDR2 are SNHLY and FYNNEI.